The next 18 T cell receptor beta chains were all read from a single sample in a study of T cell repertoires in cytomegalovirus infection. TCRdb ran MiXCR on the reads and lists one entry per CDR3 protein. Found here are roughly 500,000 distinct CDR3 sequences, under 55% of them singletons; the top ten hold 43%. For these TCRs, the target antigens are not known. This material consisted of cultured PBMCs, taken from culture after CMV antigen stimulation. All receptors come from a human donor in good health (CMV status not recorded). Some clones in this sample may be carry-over from other donors' samples.

The genes are TRBV20-1 and TRBJ2-3; perhaps D is TRBD1 or TRBD2 (5 bases each). Trimming cost V 6 bases and J 5 bases, with 21 bases left between them. This CDR3 contains 15 residues. Germline CDR1 is DFQATT and CDR2 is SNEGSKA (reference sequence). DNA for the CDR3: TGCAGTGCCCGGGGACCGACGACGTATCAAGATACGCAGTATTTT. This translates into CSARGPTTYQDTQYF.

As for this clonotype: This may stem from a read error, because a much larger clone lies one nucleotide away. The chain carries TRBV2 and TRBJ2-7, with D uncertain. The germline CDR1 and CDR2 sequences are SNHLY and FYNNEI. The CDR3 is 10 residues long. V gave up 8 bases and J gave up 3 bases, with 5 bases separating them. In DNA, the CDR3 is TGTGCCAGCGGGGTCTACGAGCAGTACTTC. The encoded protein is CASGVYEQYF.

This clonotype came up a few times. The rearrangement joins TRBV7-2 to TRBJ2-5; a possible D gene is TRBD2 (6 bases). The CDR3 consists of 13 residues. The V end was cut by 4 bases, the J end by 3 bases, with 9 bases between. CDR1 is SGHTA, CDR2 FQGNSA, per germline. CDR3 sequence: CASSSPGEETQYF. The CDR3 region has the DNA TGTGCCAGCAGCTCGCCGGGGGAAGAGACCCAGTACTTC. Full variable domain (outside the CDR3, taken from reference TRBV7-2 and TRBJ2-5): GAGVSQSPSNKVTEKGKDVELRCDPISGHTALYWYRQSLGQGLEFLIYFQGNSAPDKSGLPSDRFSAERTGGSVSTLTIQRTQQEDSAVYLCASSSPGEETQYFGPGTRLLVL.

The chain combines TRBV7-2 with TRBJ2-3; 11 bases match TRBD2. This CDR3 has 15 residues. Unmatched junction bases numbered 6, after V lost 3 bases and J lost 7 bases. The germline V gene encodes CDR1 SGHTA and CDR2 FQGNSA. The CDR3 is CASSFSGGAGNTQYF. DNA for the CDR3: TGTGCCAGCAGCTTTAGCGGGGGGGCAGGGAATACGCAGTATTTT.

This clonotype was detected only a few times. V is TRBV10-3 and J is TRBJ2-7; D is unresolved. Germline loops: CDR1 ENHRY, CDR2 SYGVKD. Trimming took 5 bases from V and 3 from J, leaving 8 bases between them. The CDR3 loop spans 12 amino acids. Here the CDR3 reads CAISSGDYEQYF. The CDR3 region has the DNA TGTGCCATCAGTTCTGGGGACTACGAGCAGTACTTC.

Only a few counts were recorded for this clonotype. The rearrangement uses TRBV20-1 and TRBJ2-1, with 8 bases lining up with TRBD2. The CDR3 is 15 residues long. The germline V gene encodes CDR1 DFQATT and CDR2 SNEGSKA (reference sequence). V dropped 0 bases and J dropped 7; count of bases not matched to a gene: 8. The CDR3 here is CSARDPSGSGNEQFF. CDR3 nucleotide sequence: TGCAGTGCTAGAGATCCGAGCGGGAGTGGAAATGAGCAGTTCTTC.

In its sample, this clonotype was seen a few times. V and J are TRBV12-3 or TRBV12-4 and TRBJ1-2; D not resolved. The CDR3 runs 14 residues. Trimming pared 6 bases from V and 6 bases from J, leaving 17 bases between. CDR3 bases: TGTGCCAGCAGCCCTACGCAGGAGACGAATGGCTACACCTTC. This codes for CASSPTQETNGYTF.

The table lists this clonotype with a few counts. The CDR3 region has the DNA TGTGCCAGCATACCCGGGACAGGGGTGAATCAGCCCCAGCATTTT. This gives the protein CASIPGTGVNQPQHF. The genes are TRBV6-2 or TRBV6-3 and TRBJ1-5, with TRBD1 matching over 10 bases. Germline-derived CDR1 and CDR2 are MNHEY and SVGEGT. With V trimmed by 7 bases and J by 4 bases, 7 bases remained unmatched. The CDR3 has 15 amino acids.

This clonotype was found many times. This sequence joins TRBV7-8 and TRBJ2-7; the D gene is possibly TRBD2 (5 bases). The V end lost 1 base, the J end lost 0 bases, and 10 bases lay between the germline ends. The CDR3 spans 15 residues. Germline CDR1 SGHVS, CDR2 FQNEAQ. Written as DNA, the CDR3 is TGTGCCAGCAGCTTAGTGGCGGGCAGCTCCTACGAGCAGTACTTC. Amino acid sequence: CASSLVAGSSYEQYF. The full variable domain, rest sourced from reference TRBV7-8 and TRBJ2-7, is GAGVSQSPRYKVAKRGQDVALRCDPISGHVSLFWYQQALGQGPEFLTYFQNEAQLDKSGLPSDRFFAERPEGSVSTLKIQRTQQEDSAVYLCASSLVAGSSYEQYFGPGTRLTVT.

This clonotype was seen a handful of times. This chain links TRBV20-1 with TRBJ2-2; tentatively, D is TRBD1 (5 bases). The CDR3 runs to 15 residues. Trimming took off 3 bases at V and 6 bases at J, with 17 bases between the two ends. CDR1 and CDR2 from the germline V gene are DFQATT and SNEGSKA (reference sequence). CDR3 loop: CSASRGASSAGELFF. CDR3 nucleotides: TGCAGTGCTAGTCGTGGGGCGAGTTCCGCCGGGGAGCTGTTTTTT.

This sequence joins TRBV7-2 and TRBJ2-1, with D hard to call. The CDR3 runs to 14 residues. Germline V gives CDR1 SGHTA, CDR2 FQGNSA. V lost 1 base to trimming and J lost 10 bases, with 14 bases between them. Here the CDR3 reads CASSLGANGLEQFF. The CDR3, as DNA: TGTGCCAGCAGCTTAGGGGCTAACGGTCTCGAGCAGTTCTTC.

The chain couples TRBV7-2 to TRBJ1-2; D is possibly TRBD1 (5 bases). Germline V gene lookup returns CDR1 SGHTA and CDR2 FQGNSA. CDR3 size: 14 residues. V dropped 2 bases and J dropped 4 bases, with 11 bases sitting between them. In nucleotides, the CDR3 is TGTGCCAGCAGCTTATCGGGGCAGGGCTATGGCTACACCTTC. Amino acids: CASSLSGQGYGYTF.

V usage is TRBV20-1 and J usage is TRBJ1-6, with D unresolved. Trimming cost V 2 bases and J 0 bases, with 8 bases left between them. This CDR3 contains 15 residues. Germline CDR1 DFQATT, CDR2 SNEGSKA (reference sequence). The CDR3: CSARQSSSYNSPLHF. In DNA form, the CDR3 reads TGCAGTGCTAGACAGTCGAGCTCCTATAATTCACCCCTCCACTTT.

The rearrangement joins TRBV19 to TRBJ1-1; TRBD1 matches 7 bases. The CDR3 runs to 15 residues. The germline V gene has CDR1 LNHDA and CDR2 SQIVND (reference sequence). V shed 6 bases, J shed 2 bases, and the junction held 9 bases outside the gene matches. CDR3 loop: CASRRQGGRNTEAFF. The CDR3 DNA is TGTGCCAGTAGGAGACAGGGCGGGAGAAACACTGAAGCTTTCTTT.

The chain is built from TRBV19 and TRBJ2-1, with D possibly being TRBD1 (6 bases). Germline values: CDR1 LNHDA, CDR2 SQIVND (reference sequence). With 5 bases removed from V and 1 base from J, the gap between germline ends came to 9 bases. There are 14 residues in the CDR3. The CDR3 sequence is CASSWGPSYNEQFF. The CDR3 DNA sequence: TGTGCCAGTAGTTGGGGGCCGTCCTACAATGAGCAGTTCTTC.

This chain links TRBV19 with TRBJ1-1; D is possibly TRBD1 (5 bases). Germline-derived CDR1 and CDR2 are LNHDA and SQIVND (reference sequence). Deletions cut 6 bases from V and 6 bases from J, with 20 bases between. The CDR3 sequence is 15 residues long. The CDR3 spells CASSRRVGGYPEAFF. As DNA, the CDR3 is TGTGCCAGTAGCCGAAGGGTTGGGGGGTACCCTGAAGCTTTCTTT.

This clonotype came up a few times. The CDR3 spells CASRGRTVTYEQYF. The CDR3 DNA follows: TGTGCCAGCAGGGGACGGACCGTAACCTACGAGCAGTACTTC. The chain employs TRBV6-1 and TRBJ2-7; D assignment may be TRBD1 or TRBD2 (5 bases each). V lost 6 bases and J lost 2, with 14 bases in between. The CDR3 length is 14 residues. Per the germline V gene, CDR1 is MNHNS and CDR2 is SASEGT.

The rearrangement links TRBV27 to TRBJ2-7, with 11 bases fitting TRBD2. Germline CDR1 and CDR2: MNHEY and SMNVEV (reference sequence). V shed 6 bases and J 6 bases; nucleotides not matched to a gene: 7. The CDR3 spans 14 residues. CDR3 residues: CASSSLAGVGEQYF. As DNA, the CDR3 is TGTGCCAGCAGCTCACTAGCGGGAGTGGGCGAGCAGTACTTC.